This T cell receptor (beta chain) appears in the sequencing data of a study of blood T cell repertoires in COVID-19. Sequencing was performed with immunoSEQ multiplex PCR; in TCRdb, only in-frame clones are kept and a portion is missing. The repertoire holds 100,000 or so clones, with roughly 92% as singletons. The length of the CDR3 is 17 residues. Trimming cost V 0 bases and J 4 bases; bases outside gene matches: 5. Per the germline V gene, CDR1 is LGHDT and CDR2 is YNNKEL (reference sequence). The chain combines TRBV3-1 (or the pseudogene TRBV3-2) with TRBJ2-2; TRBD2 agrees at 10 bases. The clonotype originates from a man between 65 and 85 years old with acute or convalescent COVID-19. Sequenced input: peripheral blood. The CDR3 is CASSQDRLAGVTGELFF. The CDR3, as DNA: TGTGCCAGCAGCCAAGATCGTCTAGCGGGAGTCACCGGGGAGCTGTTTTTT.